This entry lists 23 T cell receptor beta chains sequenced from one sample in a study of post-analysis software for immune sequencing data. Study-wide points: Included in a set of a handful of TRBV segments more frequent in patients than controls were TRBV5-6, TRBV5-1 and TRBV20-1.

No antigen is known for these receptors. Researchers reported that TCR beta cDNA libraries carried unique molecular identifiers. TCRdb re-derived calls from the PCR reads in MiXCR, one entry per CDR3 protein. The sample includes about 200,000 distinct CDR3 sequences, approximately 30% seen only once; the top ten take approximately 3%. Sequencing used blood. These receptors were taken from a girl aged 2-17 years with multiple sclerosis.

For this clonotype: Possible read error: a much larger clone is one base away. The genes are TRBV28 and TRBJ2-4; D is perhaps TRBD1 or TRBD2 (7 bases each). The CDR3 consists of 15 residues. Germline values: CDR1 MDHEN, CDR2 SYDVKM. Deletions cut 5 bases from V and 15 bases from J, with 26 bases between. CDR3 protein: CASSQPGRGHYERYF. DNA for the CDR3: TGTGCCAGCAGTCAACCGGGGAGGGGGCACTACGAGCGGTACTTC.

This clonotype was seen more than once but under ten times. V gene TRBV6-1 combines with J gene TRBJ2-1; the D call may be TRBD1 or TRBD2 (5 bases each). CDR1 and CDR2 from the germline V gene are MNHNS and SASEGT. This CDR3 is 17 amino acids long. V was cut by 6 bases and J by 0 bases, with 18 bases left in between. The CDR3 sequence: CASSIGTVTSSYNEQFF. The CDR3, as DNA: TGTGCCAGCAGCATAGGGACGGTGACAAGCTCCTACAATGAGCAGTTCTTC.

In its sample, this clonotype was seen many times. This chain connects TRBV28 to TRBJ2-1, with a tentative D call TRBD2 (6 bases). The V gene lost 3 bases and the J gene lost 14 bases, with 14 bases spanning the gap. Germline V gives CDR1 MDHEN, CDR2 SYDVKM. The CDR3 extends over 12 amino acids. The CDR3 DNA reads TGTGCCAGCAGTTTCCCCAGCCGGGAGAAGTTCTTC. It specifies CASSFPSREKFF.

J is TRBJ2-4 and V is TRBV18, with TRBD1 matching over 8 bases. The CDR3 is 23 amino acids. Trimming took 3 bases from V and 0 from J; bases not matched to a gene: 25. In germline, CDR1 is KGHSH, CDR2 LQKENI. Here the CDR3 reads CASSPGQAIGNIPQTLAKNIQYF. In DNA, the CDR3 is TGTGCCAGCTCACCGGGACAGGCTATAGGGAACATCCCTCAAACCCTAGCCAAAAACATTCAGTACTTC.

This clonotype was seen ten or more times. The gene calls are TRBV27 and TRBJ2-7; D may be TRBD1 (6 bases). V was shortened by 6 bases and J by 0 bases, with 15 bases between the two germline ends. CDR3 size: 15 residues. Germline assignment: CDR1 MNHEY and CDR2 SMNVEV (reference sequence). The CDR3 reads CASRGTGRLSYEQYF. The CDR3 DNA is TGTGCCAGCAGAGGAACAGGGCGCCTCTCCTACGAGCAGTACTTC.

DNA for the CDR3: TGTGCCAGCAGTGAGGGGATGGGGACCTCGAACACTGAAGCTTTCTTT. Residues: CASSEGMGTSNTEAFF. The chain is built from TRBV6-4 and TRBJ1-1; a weak D match, TRBD1 (5 bases). The CDR3 spans 16 residues. Per the germline V gene, CDR1 is MRHNA and CDR2 is SNTAGT. Trimming shortened V by 3 bases and J by 1 base, and 15 bases separated the two germline ends.

This clonotype occurred many times. The CDR3, as DNA: TGTGCCAGCAGCTTAAACAGGGATGTCTACAATGAGCAGTTCTTC. This gives the protein CASSLNRDVYNEQFF. The V and J genes are TRBV7-3 and TRBJ2-1; TRBD1 is a possible D gene (6 bases). V gave up 1 base and J gave up 3 bases, with 10 bases separating them. The germline V gene encodes CDR1 SGHTA and CDR2 FQGTGA. This CDR3 is built from 15 residues.

To note about this clonotype: This could be a read error, since a much larger clone is one nucleotide away. The gene calls are TRBV20-1 and TRBJ2-1, with 7 bases aligning to TRBD2. Germline values: CDR1 DFQATT, CDR2 SNEGSKA (reference sequence). The CDR3 extends over 14 amino acids. The CDR3, as DNA: TGCAGTGCCCAGGTGAGCGGGGCCTACAATGAGCTGTTCTTC. Translated, it gives CSAQVSGAYNELFF.

In its sample, this clonotype was seen a few times. V and J are TRBV2 and TRBJ1-1, with D possibly matching TRBD1 (6 bases). The germline gives CDR1 SNHLY, CDR2 FYNNEI. The CDR3 totals 13 residues. V dropped 8 bases and J dropped 8 bases, with 18 bases sitting between them. CDR3 sequence reads: CASRQTPGGEAFF. CDR3 coding DNA: TGTGCCAGCCGACAGACCCCTGGGGGCGAAGCTTTCTTT.

This clonotype was counted between two and nine times. V is TRBV5-6 and J is TRBJ1-1; TRBD1 might be the D (5 bases). V lost 0 bases and J 4 bases, leaving 16 bases between the germline ends. Germline assignment: CDR1 SGHDT and CDR2 YYEEEE. The CDR3 consists of 16 residues. DNA of the CDR3: TGTGCCAGCAGCTTGGTGGGGGAGACCATGGGCACTGAAGCTTTCTTT. Amino acid sequence: CASSLVGETMGTEAFF.

In this sample, this clonotype turned up a few times. V and J are TRBV5-1 and TRBJ2-1, with D perhaps TRBD2 (6 bases). The CDR3 runs 13 residues. Deletions cut 2 bases from V and 9 bases from J, with 12 bases between. Germline V gene data show CDR1 as SGHRS and CDR2 as YFSETQ. CDR3 bases: TGCGCCAGCAGCTTTTTAACTAGCTCTGAGCAGTTCTTC. Protein product: CASSFLTSSEQFF.

The J gene is TRBJ1-5, the V gene TRBV21-1. TRBV21-1 is deemed a pseudogene. This CDR3 region has 17 residues. The CDR3 coding sequence is TGTGCCAGCAGCAAATCCGGGGGGCCTTATAGCAATCAGCCCCAGCATTTT. Its protein product is CASSKSGGPYSNQPQHF.

The rearrangement links TRBV29-1 to TRBJ2-1; 14 bases line up with TRBD2. Germline CDR1 reads SQVTM; CDR2 reads ANQGSEA. V trimming: 4 bases; J trimming: 3 bases; junction bases outside the gene matches: 5. The CDR3 has 16 residues. CDR3 loop: CSVGGLAGVNYNEQFF. The DNA for the CDR3 is TGCAGCGTTGGGGGACTAGCGGGAGTGAACTACAATGAGCAGTTCTTC.

Only a few counts were recorded for this clonotype. The rearrangement joins TRBV2 to TRBJ1-5; no definite D call. Germline V lookup: CDR1 SNHLY, CDR2 FYNNEI. There are 14 residues in the CDR3. Trimming shortened V by 6 bases and J by 0 bases, and 9 bases separated the two germline ends. Here the CDR3 reads CASSQQTSNQPQHF. In nucleotides, the CDR3 is TGTGCCAGCAGCCAACAGACTAGCAATCAGCCCCAGCATTTT. The complete variable domain, with remaining parts taken from reference TRBV2 and TRBJ1-5, reads EPEVTQTPSHQVTQMGQEVILRCVPISNHLYFYWYRQILGQKVEFLVSFYNNEISEKSEIFDDQFSVERPDGSNFTLKIRSTKLEDSAMYFCASSQQTSNQPQHFGDGTRLSIL.

As regards this clonotype: This clone may be a read error of a much larger clone one base away. This chain connects TRBV30 to TRBJ2-7; 8 bases align to TRBD2. The J call may be mistaken, given a closer DNA end match to TRBJ2-5. The CDR3 consists of 14 residues. Germline CDR1 GTSNPN, CDR2 SVGIG (reference sequence). CDR3 protein: CAAAGSGSLETQYF. Written as DNA, the CDR3 is TGTGCCGCCGCGGGGAGCGGGAGTCTTGAGACCCAGTACTTC.

This clonotype was seen more than once but under ten times. This chain uses TRBV7-8 with TRBJ2-3, with no clear D. The V end was cut by 5 bases, the J end by 4 bases, with 19 bases between. Per germline, CDR1 SGHVS and CDR2 FQNEAQ. The CDR3 covers 16 residues. As DNA, the CDR3 is TGTGCCAGCAGCCCGGACCAGGCTTGGATTTCAGATACGCAGTATTTT. Protein: CASSPDQAWISDTQYF.

This clonotype was seen ten or more times. V and J are TRBV20-1 and TRBJ2-1, with D perhaps given as TRBD1 or TRBD2 (5 bases each). The CDR3 consists of 14 residues. The germline V gene has CDR1 DFQATT and CDR2 SNEGSKA (reference sequence). V lost 6 bases and J lost 7, with 19 bases in between. CDR3 sequence reads: CSASTGTMGNEQFF. In DNA form, the CDR3 reads TGCAGTGCGTCAACCGGGACGATGGGGAATGAGCAGTTCTTC.

Many counts were recorded for this clonotype. V and J are TRBV20-1 and TRBJ2-3, with 9 bases that match TRBD2. Germline V gives CDR1 DFQATT, CDR2 SNEGSKA (reference sequence). The CDR3 extends over 16 amino acids. Trimming removed 6 bases from V and 1 base from J; junction bases left unmatched: 11. Here the CDR3 DNA reads TGCAGTGCCTCCGGACTGACTAGCGGAGGCACAGATACGCAGTATTTT. Residues: CSASGLTSGGTDTQYF.

This clonotype was picked up a small number of times. V usage is TRBV11-2 and J usage is TRBJ2-1; 8 nucleotides align to TRBD2. Germline CDR1 reads SGHAT; CDR2 reads FQNNGV. The CDR3 length is 17 residues. Trimming at V came to 5 bases and at J to 1 base, leaving 10 bases not matched to a gene. This CDR3 reads CASSQRYGGGSYNEQFF. CDR3 nucleotides: TGTGCCAGCAGCCAGAGGTACGGGGGGGGATCCTACAATGAGCAGTTCTTC.

The chain is built from TRBV12-3 or TRBV12-4 and TRBJ1-2, with TRBD1 as a possible D gene (6 bases). The length of the CDR3 is 15 residues. V shed 3 bases and J shed 0 bases, with 11 bases lying between them. The CDR3 DNA is TGTGCCAGCAGTTTCGGACAGAATCCTAACTATGGCTACACCTTC. This gives the protein CASSFGQNPNYGYTF.

This clonotype has only a few counts. A much larger clone sits a single nucleotide away, making a read error possible. The chain combines TRBV29-1 with TRBJ2-1, with D possibly matching TRBD2 (5 bases). In germline, CDR1 is SQVTM, CDR2 ANQGSEA. The CDR3 totals 12 residues. The V end lost 7 bases, the J end lost 9 bases, and 16 bases lay between the germline ends. This chain's CDR3 is CSGDPSGGEQFF. The CDR3 region has the DNA TGCAGCGGTGACCCCAGCGGCGGTGAGCAGTTCTTC.

The sample holds a few counts of this clonotype. The rearrangement joins TRBV20-1 to TRBJ2-4; 12 nucleotides agree with TRBD2. The J call could be wrong; TRBJ2-7 is a better fit for the DNA end. This CDR3 contains 15 residues. The germline CDR1 and CDR2 sequences are DFQATT and SNEGSKA (reference sequence). As DNA, the CDR3 is TGCAGTGCTAGAGATCGACTAGCGGGAGTAGGCGAGCAGTACTTC. This sequence encodes CSARDRLAGVGEQYF.

V and J are TRBV5-6 and TRBJ2-1; no clear D. The germline V gene has CDR1 SGHDT and CDR2 YYEEEE. The CDR3 is 15 amino acids. The germline V and J ends were trimmed by 4 bases and 0 bases, with 11 bases remaining between them. In DNA, the CDR3 is TGTGCCAGCAGCCTACCCACCAACTCCTACAATGAGCAGTTCTTC. This sequence encodes CASSLPTNSYNEQFF.